A selection of T cell receptor beta chains follows, all from one sample in a study of CD8 T cells in ankylosing spondylitis. TCRdb ran MiXCR on the 5' RACE reads and lists one entry per CDR3 protein. The top ten clones hold approximately 9.9% of a sample with about 100,000 distinct CDR3 sequences, about 8.5% of them seen once. The sequencing sample was made of blood, either unsorted or a sorted T cell fraction (not recorded which). The receptors come from a male donor with ankylosing spondylitis or in good health (not recorded which). CDR3s include the opening cysteine and the closing phenylalanine or tryptophan. The order of the fields is V gene, CDR3 protein.

TRBV12-2 CASRLASYSSYNEQFF
TRBV27 CASSLTGVQPQHF
TRBV5-1 CASSLDRLSSYEQYF
TRBV5-1 CASSVGTAQNIQYF
TRBV11-2 CASSPLGGGIQYF
TRBV6-1 CASRDRGLVSSPLHF
TRBV7-7 CASSSGTAHETQYF
TRBV20-1 CSASSRTGAQPQHF
TRBV19 CASSMDKGLSYEQYF
TRBV2 CASSDVGTSTDTQYF
TRBV5-1 CASGLGTPREQYF
TRBV7-9 CASRSDGGHNSPLHF
TRBV20-1 CSASWRAANEQFF
TRBV11-2 CASSLGLYNEQFF
TRBV6-2/TRBV6-3 CASRGTEDVEQYF
TRBV7-8 CASSPTSGRLNTGELFF
TRBV5-1 CASSGGTAATDTQYF
TRBV6-2/TRBV6-3 CASSYPWSGNTGELFF
TRBV12-3/TRBV12-4 CASSFSGGATYNEQFF
TRBV5-1 CASSQSTGGLETQYF
TRBV7-2 CASSWGVGDQETQYF
TRBV6-6 CASSPGVGQPQHF
TRBV29-1 CSVEERSGRVSYEQYF